Described below is a single T cell receptor beta chain sequence and its context. What it binds is not known. This sample is drawn from a study of cytomegalovirus exposure and HLA in healthy donors. Broader study findings: The authors listed 150 to 200 TCR beta chains as cytomegalovirus-associated.

Data came from immunoSEQ multiplex PCR; TCRdb stores just in-frame clones and leaves some out. The sample holds 120,000 or so clones, 80% to 90% seen once. Germline V gene lookup returns CDR1 ENHRY and CDR2 SYGVKD. Trimming cost V 11 bases and J 7 bases; bases outside gene matches: 11. The CDR3 loop spans 14 amino acids. The sequenced material came from PBMCs. The V call is TRBV10-3, the J call TRBJ1-6; TRBD1 agrees at 7 bases. The clonotype originates from a woman younger than 30 in good health and CMV-seronegative. The CDR3 DNA reads as TGTGCCTCCAACTTGGGACAGAAGAATTCACCCCTCCACTTT. Translating gives CASNLGQKNSPLHF.